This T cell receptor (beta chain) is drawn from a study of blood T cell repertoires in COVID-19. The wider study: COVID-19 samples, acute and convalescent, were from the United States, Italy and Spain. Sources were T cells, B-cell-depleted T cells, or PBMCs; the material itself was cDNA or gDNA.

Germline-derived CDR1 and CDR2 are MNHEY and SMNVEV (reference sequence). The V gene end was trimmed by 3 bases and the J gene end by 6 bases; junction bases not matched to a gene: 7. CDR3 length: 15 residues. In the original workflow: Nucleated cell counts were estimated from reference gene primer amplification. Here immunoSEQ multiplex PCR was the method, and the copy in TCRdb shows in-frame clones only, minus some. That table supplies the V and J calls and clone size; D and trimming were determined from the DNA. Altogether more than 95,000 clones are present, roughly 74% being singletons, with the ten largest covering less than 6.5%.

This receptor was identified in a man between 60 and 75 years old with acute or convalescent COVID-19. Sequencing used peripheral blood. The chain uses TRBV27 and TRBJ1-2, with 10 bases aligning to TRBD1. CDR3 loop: CASSFLDRGRDGYTF. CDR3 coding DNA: TGTGCCAGCAGTTTCCTCGACAGGGGGCGCGATGGCTACACCTTC.